Shown below are 18 T cell receptor beta chains from a single sample sequenced in a study of cytomegalovirus exposure and HLA in healthy donors (dated by TCRdb to 2015 to 2018). Libraries came from the immunoSEQ multiplex PCR assay. For the multiplex PCR, a mixture combining 60 forward primers for TCR Vbeta segments and 13 reverse primers for TCR Jbeta segments was used. TCRdb limited this immuneACCESS table to in-frame rearrangements with V and J called. A share of clones is missing; checked studies link under half to unresolved V genes, and the rest is unexplained. The sample table lists about 170,000 clones, roughly three quarters of them with a count of one. The ten largest clonotypes hold over 2% of the sample. Sequenced sample: PBMCs. All receptors come from a woman aged 45-65 years in good health and CMV-seronegative.

This clone came up a few times. For the CDR3, the DNA is TGCGCCAGCAGCTTGAGGGCGTCGACAGAGTTTTCTGGAAACACCATATATTTT. Translated, it gives CASSLRASTEFSGNTIYF. The J gene is TRBJ1-3, the V gene TRBV5-1, with a possible D match to TRBD1 (5 bases). This CDR3 has 18 amino acids. Germline V gene data show CDR1 as SGHRS and CDR2 as YFSETQ. The V and J ends lost 1 base and 1 base respectively, with 18 bases between them.

This sequence joins TRBV28 and TRBJ1-1; D gene uncertain. The CDR3 contains 14 residues. V shed 7 bases and J shed 0 bases, with 12 bases lying between them. Germline CDR1 is MDHEN and CDR2 is SYDVKM. The CDR3 region is CASTVTHMNTEAFF. In nucleotides, the CDR3 is TGTGCCAGCACCGTAACTCATATGAACACTGAAGCTTTCTTT. Based on the CDR3 plus reference TRBV28 and TRBJ1-1, the full variable domain is DVKVTQSSRYLVKRTGEKVFLECVQDMDHENMFWYRQDPGLGLRLIYFSYDVKMKEKGDIPEGYSVSREKKERFSLILESASTNQTSMYLCASTVTHMNTEAFFGQGTRLTVV.

This chain links TRBV28 with TRBJ1-1; 11 positions match TRBD1. Losses at the gene ends were 3 bases for V and 1 base for J; bases not matched to a gene: 16. The CDR3 length is 20 residues. Germline V gives CDR1 MDHEN, CDR2 SYDVKM. The CDR3 spells CASSFFGISGTGGENTEAFF. DNA of the CDR3: TGTGCCAGCAGTTTTTTCGGCATCTCCGGGACAGGGGGTGAGAACACTGAAGCTTTCTTT.

The genes are TRBV5-6 and TRBJ1-3; D not certain. The V gene lost 2 bases and the J gene lost 2 bases, with 8 bases spanning the gap. CDR3 length: 14 amino acids. Germline loops: CDR1 SGHDT, CDR2 YYEEEE. In DNA form, the CDR3 reads TGTGCCAGCAGCTTTTATGGCCCTGGAAACACCATATATTTT. It translates to CASSFYGPGNTIYF.

Only a few counts were recorded for this clone. The chain recombines TRBV7-9 with TRBJ2-5, with TRBD1 matching 9 bases. The V and J ends lost 5 bases and 5 bases, in that order; junction bases with no gene match: 15. The germline gives CDR1 SEHNR, CDR2 FQNEAQ (reference sequence). CDR3 length: 17 amino acids. CDR3 DNA sequence: TGTGCCAGCAGCCGCACCTCACAGGGGGCGTTCCGGGAGACCCAGTACTTC. This translates into CASSRTSQGAFRETQYF.

A single count supports this clone. V gene TRBV27 combines with J gene TRBJ1-2, with 9 bases aligning to TRBD1. The CDR3 sequence is 17 residues long. J was trimmed by 4 bases and V by 4 bases; bases with no gene match: 13. Per germline, CDR1 MNHEY and CDR2 SMNVEV (reference sequence). CDR3 sequence (DNA): TGTGCCAGCAGTTCTGGGACAGGGATTAACGTACGCTATGGCTACACCTTC. It codes for CASSSGTGINVRYGYTF.

The rearrangement uses TRBV30 and TRBJ1-1, with D possibly matching TRBD1 (6 bases). In germline, CDR1 is GTSNPN, CDR2 SVGIG (reference sequence). V shed 0 bases and J shed 11 bases, with 10 bases lying between them. The CDR3 is 11 residues long. The CDR3 DNA reads TGTGCCTGGAGTGTCTCAGGGGCCGCTTTCTTT. Residues: CAWSVSGAAFF.

This clone has more than one count but fewer than ten. This chain uses TRBV28 with TRBJ2-7; possibly TRBD2 for D (7 bases). CDR3 length: 16 amino acids. Germline-derived CDR1 and CDR2 are MDHEN and SYDVKM. Trimming pared 7 bases from V and 0 bases from J, leaving 19 bases between. Here the CDR3 reads CASTIGGVGSSYEQYF. The CDR3 DNA is TGTGCCAGCACTATAGGGGGGGTGGGTAGCTCCTACGAGCAGTACTTC.

This clone was found once. The rearrangement uses TRBV7-2 and TRBJ2-7, with D possibly being TRBD1 (5 bases). The germline V and J ends were trimmed by 1 base and 3 bases, with 7 bases remaining between them. CDR1 and CDR2 (germline): SGHTA, FQGNSA. This CDR3 has 13 residues. CDR3 amino acids: CASSLGQIYEQYF. The DNA of the CDR3 is TGTGCCAGCAGCTTAGGACAGATCTACGAGCAGTACTTC.

The rearrangement links TRBV9 to TRBJ2-3, with D tentatively TRBD2 (7 bases). The V and J ends lost 1 base and 1 base respectively, with 13 bases between them. The CDR3 runs to 16 residues. Germline loops: CDR1 SGDLS, CDR2 YYNGEE. CDR3 bases: TGTGCCAGCAGCGTATTGGGGGAGGGGGGCACAGATACGCAGTATTTT. Translated: CASSVLGEGGTDTQYF.

V gene TRBV7-9 combines with J gene TRBJ2-1; 8 bases match TRBD1. V dropped 4 bases and J dropped 7; count of bases not matched to a gene: 15. Germline V lookup: CDR1 SEHNR, CDR2 FQNEAQ (reference sequence). The CDR3 covers 17 residues. CDR3 sequence reads: CASSSPPGRGLTNEQFF. The CDR3 DNA is TGTGCCAGCAGCTCACCTCCCGGCAGGGGGCTAACGAATGAGCAGTTCTTC.

The chain links TRBV2 to TRBJ1-5; the D gene is possibly TRBD1 (5 bases). From germline, CDR1 is SNHLY and CDR2 FYNNEI. V gave up 5 bases and J gave up 4 bases, with 18 bases separating them. CDR3 length: 16 residues. The CDR3 sequence: CASSKMDTTSNQPQHF. CDR3 DNA sequence: TGTGCCAGCAGTAAAATGGACACCACCTCGAATCAGCCCCAGCATTTT.

This chain links TRBV4-3 with TRBJ1-2, with 7 bases fitting TRBD1. This CDR3 region has 15 residues. From germline, CDR1 is LGHNA and CDR2 YSLEER. The trim removed 2 bases at V and 0 bases at J, leaving 3 bases unmatched. CDR3 coding DNA: TGCGCCAGCAGCCAATCCCAGGGGGCTAACTATGGCTACACCTTC. It yields the protein CASSQSQGANYGYTF.

This clone appeared a few times. V is TRBV2 and J is TRBJ1-1; D unclear. Trimming shortened V by 9 bases and J by 0 bases, and 5 bases separated the two germline ends. The germline gives CDR1 SNHLY, CDR2 FYNNEI. This CDR3 region has 11 residues. The CDR3 sequence is CARDLNTEAFF. The CDR3 DNA reads TGTGCCAGAGACTTGAACACTGAAGCTTTCTTT.

The J gene is TRBJ2-7, the V gene TRBV5-5; weak D call: TRBD2 (5 bases). Germline loops: CDR1 SGHKS, CDR2 YYEKEE (reference sequence). V gave up 0 bases and J gave up 2 bases, with 6 bases separating them. The CDR3 consists of 13 residues. The CDR3 coding sequence is TGTGCCAGCAGCTTGGTGACTACCTACGAGCAGTACTTC. It specifies CASSLVTTYEQYF.

Turning to this clone: The junction and the germline gene differ at one end; a read error may be behind it. The chain has TRBV29-1 and TRBJ2-7; a possible D gene is TRBD2 (6 bases). The CDR3 totals 11 residues. Germline-derived CDR1 and CDR2 are SQVTM and ANQGSEA. The CDR3 region has the DNA TGCAGCGTTGAATACGGGACTCCCAGGGCCTTC. Protein: CSVEYGTPRAF.

In its sample, this clone was seen once. The gene calls are TRBV7-2 and TRBJ1-4, with 7 bases identical to TRBD1. The CDR3 length is 15 residues. V was clipped by 4 bases and J by 7 bases; unmatched bases: 9. Germline-derived CDR1 and CDR2 are SGHTA and FQGNSA. Here the CDR3 reads CASSSTGQQGEKLFF. The CDR3 bases are TGTGCCAGCAGCTCGACGGGACAGCAGGGTGAAAAACTGTTTTTT.

The V and J genes are TRBV18 and TRBJ2-2; TRBD2 agrees at 12 bases. The germline gives CDR1 KGHSH, CDR2 LQKENI. The CDR3 is 17 amino acids. V shed 3 bases, J shed 3 bases, and the junction held 5 bases outside the gene matches. As DNA, the CDR3 is TGTGCCAGCTCACCTCGAGGACTAGCGGGGCACACCGGGGAGCTGTTTTTT. Its translation is CASSPRGLAGHTGELFF.